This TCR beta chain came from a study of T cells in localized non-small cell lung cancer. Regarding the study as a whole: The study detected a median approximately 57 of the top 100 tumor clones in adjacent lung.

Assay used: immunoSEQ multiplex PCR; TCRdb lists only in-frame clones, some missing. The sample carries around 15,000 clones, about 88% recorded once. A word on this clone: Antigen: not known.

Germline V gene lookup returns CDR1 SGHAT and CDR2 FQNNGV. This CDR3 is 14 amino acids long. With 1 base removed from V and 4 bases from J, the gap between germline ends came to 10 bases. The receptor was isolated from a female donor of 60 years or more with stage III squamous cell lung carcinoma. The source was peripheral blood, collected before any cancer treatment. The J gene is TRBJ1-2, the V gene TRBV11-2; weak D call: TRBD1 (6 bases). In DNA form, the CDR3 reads TGTGCCAGCAGCTTAGCGGGACAACGCTATGGCTACACCTTC. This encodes CASSLAGQRYGYTF.